This TCR beta chain was sequenced in a study of siplizumab effects on memory and regulatory T cells. Study-wide results and limits: Roughly 80-95% of proliferating CD4+ or CD8+ clones defied assignment to a naive or memory phenotype.

Comment on this clone: Antigen: not known.

Libraries were prepared by immunoSEQ multiplex PCR; TCRdb keeps only in-frame clonotypes and omits some of them. This table holds about 100,000 clones, around 92% found once. The CDR3 covers 13 residues. V was trimmed by 7 bases and J by 2 bases, leaving 11 bases between them. CDR1 and CDR2 (germline): SEHNR, FQNEAQ (reference sequence). The sample consisted of CD4+ T cells sorted from blood. This rearrangement joins TRBV7-9 to TRBJ1-2, with D unresolved. This receptor was identified in a human donor in good health. The DNA of the CDR3 is TGTGCCAGCATCTCGCGGCTCAACTATGGCTACACCTTC. The encoded protein is CASISRLNYGYTF.